The subject of this entry is one T cell receptor beta chain. Its antigen is undetermined. These data belong to a study of shared clonotypes between healthy human individuals. Overall study findings and caveats: Represented genetic and exposure-history diversity was restricted by having few donors. Estimated richness values were generally larger in naive subsets than in memory subsets.

The CDR3 spans 14 residues. Germline V gene data show CDR1 as SGHNT and CDR2 as YYREEE (reference sequence). V lost 3 bases and J lost 7, with 16 bases in between. TCRdb's copy holds only in-frame clones and misses some; the assay was immunoSEQ multiplex PCR. The top ten clones hold about 1.5% of a sample with some 1 million clones, approximately 68% of them seen once. This chain connects TRBV5-4 to TRBJ1-2, with a weak D call TRBD1 (5 bases). Sequenced material: memory CD4+ T cells sorted from blood. Specified subset: CD45RA-negative fraction. The TCR sequence derives from a man between 18 and 35 years old in good health. This chain's CDR3 is CASSSIQGLGGYTF. In nucleotides, the CDR3 is TGTGCCAGCAGCTCGATTCAGGGTTTGGGTGGCTACACCTTC.